This T cell receptor (beta chain) appears in the sequencing data of a study of blood T cell repertoires in COVID-19. The germline gives CDR1 SEHNR, CDR2 FQNEAQ (reference sequence). V lost 1 base and J 7 bases, leaving 4 bases between the germline ends. The CDR3 covers 11 residues. Libraries were prepared by immunoSEQ multiplex PCR; TCRdb keeps only in-frame clonotypes and omits some of them. The sample has about 150,000 clones; roughly 80% are singletons. The sequenced sample consisted of peripheral blood. This sequence joins TRBV7-9 and TRBJ2-5; no firm D call. This TCR was recovered from a woman aged 55-70 years with COVID-19, enrolled during active disease. The CDR3 DNA is TGTGCCAGCAGCTTAGGAGGGACCCAGTACTTC. It encodes CASSLGGTQYF.